This TCR beta chain was recorded in a study of blood T cell repertoires in COVID-19. Study details: Italy, Spain and the United States were the sources of the convalescent and acute COVID-19 samples. Sample material is recorded as cDNA or gDNA derived from T cells, B-cell-depleted T cells, or PBMCs.

V lost 1 base, J lost 5 bases, and 8 bases lay in between. The germline gives CDR1 SEHNR, CDR2 FQNEAQ (reference sequence). The CDR3 has 14 residues. Two negative PCRs, clearance, or symptom resolution characterized the recovered Cohort 3 donors. Some clones are missing from TCRdb's copy, which holds only in-frame ones; the method was immunoSEQ multiplex PCR. Of 290,000 or so clones listed, 75% to 95% are singletons. What was sequenced was PBMCs or T cells enriched from blood (not recorded which). The TCR sequence derives from a woman in her thirties who had recovered from COVID-19. This rearrangement joins TRBV7-9 to TRBJ2-2; tentatively, D is TRBD2 (5 bases). DNA of the CDR3: TGTGCCAGCAGCTTAGTTCGGGGAACCGGGGAGCTGTTTTTT. Residues: CASSLVRGTGELFF.